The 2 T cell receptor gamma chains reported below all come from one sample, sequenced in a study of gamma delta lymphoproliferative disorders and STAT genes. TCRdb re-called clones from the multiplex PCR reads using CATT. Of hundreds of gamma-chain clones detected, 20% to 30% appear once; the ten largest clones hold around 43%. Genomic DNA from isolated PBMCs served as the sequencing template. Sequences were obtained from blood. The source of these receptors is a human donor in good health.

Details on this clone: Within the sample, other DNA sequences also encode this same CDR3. The CDR3 DNA reads TGTGCCACCTGGGATGGAGGGATAAGATATAAGAAACTCTTT. It codes for CATWDGGIRYKKLF. This chain uses TRGV3 with TRGJ1 or TRGJ2. The J gene, left out of TCRdb, was set here by checking the DNA against germline. Germline lookup yields CDR1 VTNTFY and CDR2 YDVSTARD (reference sequence). This CDR3 contains 14 residues. The J segment lost 7 bases and the V segment lost 4 bases, leaving 13 bases of the junction unmatched.

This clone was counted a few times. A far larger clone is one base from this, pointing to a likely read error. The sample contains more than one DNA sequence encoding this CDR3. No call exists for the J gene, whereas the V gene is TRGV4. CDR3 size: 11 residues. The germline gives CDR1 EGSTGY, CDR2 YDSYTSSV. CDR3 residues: CATWDEDKKLF. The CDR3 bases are TGTGCCACCTGGGATGAGGATAAGAAACTTTTT.